Sequencing of this T cell receptor (beta chain) was carried out in a study of cytomegalovirus exposure and HLA in healthy donors. As concerns this clone: Its antigen is not identified.

Study-level results: In vitro confirmation showed three CMV-associated chains to be CMV antigen specific.

Sequencing used immunoSEQ multiplex PCR; TCRdb keeps in-frame clones, though not all of them. This table holds about 200,000 clones, 84% found once. The donors were in the approximately 110-subject validation cohort; that cohort was separate from the approximately 730-subject first cohort. Germline loops: CDR1 SGHRS, CDR2 YFSETQ. This CDR3 is built from 14 residues. V shed 4 bases, J shed 7 bases, and the junction held 3 bases outside the gene matches. The receptor was isolated from a young woman in good health and CMV-seropositive. The V gene is TRBV5-1, the J gene TRBJ2-7; 15 bases agree with TRBD2. Material: PBMCs. CDR3 nucleotides: TGCGCCAGCAGCCCGGGGACTAGCGGGAGGGAGCAGTACTTC. It translates to CASSPGTSGREQYF. The full variable domain, in which reference TRBV5-1 and TRBJ2-7 provide the parts outside the CDR3, is KAGVTQTPRYLIKTRGQQVTLSCSPISGHRSVSWYQQTPGQGLQFLFEYFSETQRNKGNFPGRFSGRQFSNSRSEMNVSTLELGDSALYLCASSPGTSGREQYFGPGTRLTVT.